These T cell receptor beta chains were read from a single sample in a study of blood T cell repertoires in COVID-19. The repertoire was sequenced with immunoSEQ multiplex PCR; TCRdb's copy has only in-frame clones and lacks some. The sample includes around 25,000 clones, 77% seen only once; the top ten take about 15%. Sequences were obtained from peripheral blood. The source is an elderly man with active or convalescent COVID-19. The CDR3 runs from the conserved cysteine through the conserved F or W. Each record gives: clone size, V gene, J gene, D gene, CDR3 DNA, CDR3 protein. A D gene is named only where the DNA matches it firmly. Clone size is stated in some rows and not others, as once, few, many or a class when expanded.

>few|TRBV6-2/TRBV6-3|TRBJ2-2|TRBD2
TGTGCCAGCAGTTCACTAGCGGGCATGCCCTCTTCGAACACCGGGGAGCTGTTTTTT
CASSSLAGMPSSNTGELFF
>.|TRBV19|TRBJ2-7|TRBD1
TGTGCCAGTAGCCTATCCGGGACAGGGGGACTAGTCGGTTCCTACGAGCAGTACTTC
CASSLSGTGGLVGSYEQYF
>.|TRBV19|TRBJ2-7|.
TGTGCCAGTAGTATAGATCTATACGCAAAATACTACGAGCAGTACTTC
CASSIDLYAKYYEQYF
>.|TRBV18|TRBJ2-5|.
TGTGCCAGCTCACCACTCCGGGACACACAAGAGACCCAGTACTTC
CASSPLRDTQETQYF
>.|TRBV7-2|TRBJ1-1|.
TGTGCCAGCAGCTTAGGGACAGTCACTGAAGCTTTCTTT
CASSLGTVTEAFF
>.|TRBV28|TRBJ1-5|TRBD1
TGTGCCAGCAAAGGGGGCATACAGCCCCAGCATTTT
CASKGGIQPQHF
>.|TRBV6-1|TRBJ2-2|.
TGTGCCAGCAGTCAAGCCCTTGGCGCAGGGACCGGGGAGCTGTTTTTT
CASSQALGAGTGELFF
>once|TRBV20-1|TRBJ2-1|.
TGCAGTGCTAGTCGAGGCGGCAATGAGCAGTTCTTC
CSASRGGNEQFF
>.|TRBV7-2|TRBJ1-1|.
TGTGCCAGCAGCTTAAGGGGGAAGAACACTGAAGCTTTCTTT
CASSLRGKNTEAFF
>.|TRBV14|TRBJ1-2|TRBD1
TGTGCCAGCAGCCAAAGGGGGACAGGAACTAACTATGGCTACACCTTC
CASSQRGTGTNYGYTF
>.|TRBV12-3/TRBV12-4|TRBJ1-1|.
TGTGCCAGCAGTTCTGGGGGCTACACTGAAGCTTTCTTT
CASSSGGYTEAFF
>.|TRBV6-1|TRBJ2-3|TRBD1
TGTGCCAGCAGTGATCTTTGGACAGGAAAAACAGATACGCAGTATTTT
CASSDLWTGKTDTQYF
>.|TRBV24-1|TRBJ2-3|.
TGTGCCACCACGGACCAGGGAGATACGCAGTATTTT
CATTDQGDTQYF
>.|TRBV7-2|TRBJ1-4|TRBD1
TGTGCCAGCAGCTTAATGCGCCAGGGGGCGGGGGAAAAACTGTTTTTT
CASSLMRQGAGEKLFF
>.|TRBV7-8|TRBJ2-3|TRBD2
TGTGCCAGCCGGGGAGGGGAGAGCACAGATACGCAGTATTTT
CASRGGESTDTQYF
>.|TRBV5-4|TRBJ2-1|.
TGTGCCAGCAGCTTGGTACTGGGCCTTTACAATGAGCAGTTCTTC
CASSLVLGLYNEQFF
>.|TRBV4-1|TRBJ2-3|TRBD2
TGCGCCAGCAGCCAAGACCGGCTAGCGGGAGCGGCGCAGTATTTT
CASSQDRLAGAAQYF
>.|TRBV27|TRBJ1-2|TRBD1
TGTGCCAGCAGCTTGACAGGGGTGAATGGCTACACCTTC
CASSLTGVNGYTF
>few|TRBV5-1|TRBJ2-5|TRBD1
TGCGCCAGCAGCTTGGGGGACAGGGTTCATCGAGAGACCCAGTACTTC
CASSLGDRVHRETQYF
>few|TRBV6-5|TRBJ2-2|.
TGTGCCAGCAGTTATCAGCGCCAGAACACCGGGGAGCTGTTTTTT
CASSYQRQNTGELFF
>few|TRBV28|TRBJ1-4|.
TGTGCCAGCAGTTCCGGCGGGGCAACTAATGAAAAACTGTTTTTT
CASSSGGATNEKLFF
>.|TRBV19|TRBJ1-3|TRBD1
TGTGCCAGTAGTCCGCGGACAGGGGGAGCAGGAAACACCATATATTTT
CASSPRTGGAGNTIYF
>.|TRBV3-1/TRBV3-2|TRBJ1-2|.
TGTGCCAGCAGCCAACTGTCCTCTAACTATGGCTACACCTTC
CASSQLSSNYGYTF
>once|TRBV7-3|TRBJ1-5|.
TGTGCCAGCAGCCCCAGTAGCAATCAGCCCCAGCATTTT
CASSPSSNQPQHF
>.|TRBV4-1|TRBJ1-5|.
TGCGCCAGCAGCCAAGAGAACGATTGGGGAGGACAGCCCCAGCATTTT
CASSQENDWGGQPQHF
>.|TRBV2|TRBJ2-3|.
TGTGCCACCCGGGGCGGGGCCCTCACAGATACGCAGTATTTT
CATRGGALTDTQYF
>once|TRBV7-6|TRBJ2-1|TRBD2
TGTGCCAGCAGCCCTAGGGGAGCGGGGGCGATCAGCTCCTACAATGAGCAGTTCTTC
CASSPRGAGAISSYNEQFF
>few|TRBV11-2|TRBJ1-2|TRBD1
TGTGCCAGCAGCGCCGGGACAGGGGGCGCTGATGGCTACACCTTC
CASSAGTGGADGYTF
>.|TRBV7-6|TRBJ1-1|.
TGTGCCAGCAGCTTAGAAGGGGACACTGAAGCTTTCTTT
CASSLEGDTEAFF
>.|TRBV19|TRBJ1-5|.
TGTGCCAGTAGCGGCGGTGAGGATTGGGATCAGCCCCAGCATTTT
CASSGGEDWDQPQHF
>few|TRBV6-2/TRBV6-3|TRBJ1-4|TRBD1
TGTGCCAGCAGTCGCCTCCGGGACAGCGGCGAAAAACTGTTTTTT
CASSRLRDSGEKLFF
>.|TRBV19|TRBJ2-3|TRBD2
TGTGCCAGTAGTTATCTACTAGCGGGGAGCACAGATACGCAGTATTTT
CASSYLLAGSTDTQYF
>few|TRBV5-1|TRBJ1-2|TRBD1
TGCGCCAGCAGCTTGTACCTCCGGGACAGCATCTATGGCTACACCTTC
CASSLYLRDSIYGYTF
>.|TRBV7-6|TRBJ2-3|TRBD2
TGTGCCAGCAGCCCTCAAACACGTGGACTAGCGGCAGATACGCAGTATTTT
CASSPQTRGLAADTQYF
>.|TRBV28|TRBJ2-7|TRBD2
TGTGCCAGCAGTTTGCCACGGACTAGCGGGTCTAACGAGCAGTACTTC
CASSLPRTSGSNEQYF
>.|TRBV7-8|TRBJ2-1|TRBD2
TGTGCCAGCAGCTTAATAGCGGGAGTCGATGAGCAGTTCTTC
CASSLIAGVDEQFF
>.|TRBV9|TRBJ2-2|.
TGTGCCAGCAGCGCCCGTGAGAGGGCGAACACCGGGGAGCTGTTTTTT
CASSARERANTGELFF
>.|TRBV7-2|TRBJ2-1|.
TGTGCCAGCAGCTTAGACCCCAGGGAGCAGTTCTTC
CASSLDPREQFF
>.|TRBV7-6|TRBJ2-3|TRBD2
TGTGCCAGCAGCTTAGTCGGGGGGGGGCAAGATACGCAGTATTTT
CASSLVGGGQDTQYF
>few|TRBV29-1|TRBJ1-5|.
TGCAGCGCCAGTACGGGGAATCAGCCCCAGCATTTT
CSASTGNQPQHF
>.|TRBV18|TRBJ1-2|.
TGTGCCACCTCACAAGGGGGGGGCCCAAGCAATGGCTACACCTTC
CATSQGGGPSNGYTF
>.|TRBV4-3|TRBJ1-2|.
TGCGCCAGCAGCCCTGGGATGGCAGGGGCCTTGAGTGGCTACACCTTC
CASSPGMAGALSGYTF
>.|TRBV9|TRBJ1-1|.
TGTGCCAGCAGCGTAGTAGGCCAGGCGAACACTGAAGCTTTCTTT
CASSVVGQANTEAFF
>.|TRBV7-2|TRBJ2-2|TRBD1
TGTGCCAGCAGCTTAGCGCTTCTAGGACAGGGGTTGCCCGGGGAGCTGTTTTTT
CASSLALLGQGLPGELFF
>medium-sized|TRBV4-1|TRBJ2-5|TRBD2
TGCGCCAGCAGCCAAGTCAGGGAGGGAGAGACCCAGTACTTC
CASSQVREGETQYF
>.|TRBV18|TRBJ2-7|TRBD1
TGTGCCAGCTCACCACCGGACAGGGTATCATATGAGCAGTACTTC
CASSPPDRVSYEQYF
>once|TRBV7-2|TRBJ2-7|.
TGTGCCAGCAGCTTCAGGACAGCCCTCGAGCAGTACTTC
CASSFRTALEQYF
>.|TRBV7-6|TRBJ1-4|.
TGTGCCAGCAGCTTAGAAGGGGTAGGCGAAAAACTGTTTTTT
CASSLEGVGEKLFF
>.|TRBV6-5|TRBJ1-5|TRBD1
TGTGCCACTAAACAGGGGGCGAGTAATCAGCCCCAGCATTTT
CATKQGASNQPQHF
>.|TRBV2|TRBJ1-2|.
TGTGCCAGCAGGTCCGGGAATAACTATGGCTACACCTTC
CASRSGNNYGYTF
>.|TRBV27|TRBJ1-6|.
TGTGCCAGCAGGAGGGGGGGGTCTCATTCACCCCTCCACTTT
CASRRGGSHSPLHF